The 27 T cell receptor beta chains below all came from one sample that was sequenced in a study of precursors of human CD4 cytotoxic T cells. Bulk UMI-based sequencing covered sorted CD4+ central memory, effector memory, IL-7R-high and IL-7R-negative TEMRA subsets. TCRdb fed the reads into MiXCR, producing one record per CDR3 protein. The sample consists of fewer than 300 distinct CDR3 sequences, around 26% of them appearing once. Sequenced sample: memory CD4+ T cells from blood (PBMCs). The receptors here all came from a human donor in good health.

By share of the sample, this clonotype is large. The chain links TRBV2 to TRBJ2-1; 9 bases are shared with TRBD2. The CDR3 has 15 residues. CDR1 and CDR2 from the germline V gene are SNHLY and FYNNEI. V lost 4 bases, J lost 4 bases, and 5 bases stayed unmatched. CDR3 in amino acids: CASSGGTSKYNEQFF. Here the CDR3 DNA reads TGTGCCAGCAGTGGAGGGACTAGCAAATACAATGAGCAGTTCTTC.

V is TRBV4-1 and J is TRBJ2-7; 8 bases match TRBD1. V lost 5 bases, J lost 0 bases, and 6 bases stayed unmatched. The CDR3 runs to 15 residues. CDR1 and CDR2 from the germline V gene are MGHRA and YSYEKL. The CDR3 region is CASSSGTGLSYEQYF. CDR3 in DNA: TGCGCCAGCAGCTCAGGGACAGGCCTCTCCTACGAGCAGTACTTC.

The chain recombines TRBV4-1 with TRBJ2-1, with D hard to call. Germline values: CDR1 MGHRA, CDR2 YSYEKL. Trimming pared 0 bases from V and 6 bases from J, leaving 9 bases between. CDR3 length: 14 amino acids. The CDR3 sequence: CASSQESTGNEQFF. The CDR3, as DNA: TGCGCCAGCAGCCAAGAGTCAACTGGCAATGAGCAGTTCTTC.

V gene TRBV6-5 combines with J gene TRBJ2-1; weak D call: TRBD1 (5 bases). The CDR3 is 15 residues long. CDR1 MNHEY and CDR2 SVGAGI come from the germline V gene. Trimming cost V 8 bases and J 11 bases, with 25 bases left between them. CDR3 coding DNA: TGTGCCAGCGGGTATACCCAGGGCCCAACAATGAAGCAGTTCTTC. Translation: CASGYTQGPTMKQFF.

By sample fraction, this clonotype is large. The rearrangement uses TRBV19 and TRBJ2-5, with a tentative D call TRBD2 (5 bases). The CDR3 runs 13 residues. Deletions cut 3 bases from V and 1 base from J, with 6 bases between. CDR1 is LNHDA and CDR2 is SQIVND in the germline V gene (reference sequence). The CDR3 sequence: CASSMDFQETQYF. The CDR3 bases are TGTGCCAGTAGTATGGACTTCCAAGAGACCCAGTACTTC.

On this clonotype itself: This may stem from a read error, because a much larger clone lies one nucleotide away. The rearrangement links TRBV6-5 to TRBJ1-2, with 8 nucleotides matching TRBD1. Trimming took 4 bases from V and 7 from J; bases not matched to a gene: 5. This CDR3 is 13 amino acids long. Germline V CDR1 and CDR2: MNHEY, SVGAGI. The CDR3: CASSCQGAVGYTF. For the CDR3, the DNA is TGTGCCAGCAGTTGTCAGGGGGCGGTTGGCTACACCTTC.

J is TRBJ2-7 and V is TRBV5-4; D gene ambiguous. Germline values: CDR1 SGHNT, CDR2 YYREEE (reference sequence). Trimming removed 4 bases at V and 4 bases at J, with 18 bases between. This CDR3 has 15 residues. The CDR3 coding sequence is TGTGCCAGCAGCCACGTAGTGGGCGTCGCGTACGAGCAGTACTTC. Amino acid sequence: CASSHVVGVAYEQYF.

This clonotype is termed large. The V and J genes are TRBV5-1 and TRBJ2-2; tentative D call: TRBD2 (5 bases). The CDR3 sequence is 15 residues long. Germline V lookup: CDR1 SGHRS, CDR2 YFSETQ. Trimming pared 5 bases from V and 0 bases from J, leaving 11 bases between. This chain's CDR3 is CASRLTTTNTGELFF. CDR3 in DNA: TGCGCCAGCAGGCTAACGACTACGAACACCGGGGAGCTGTTTTTT.

Sample share makes this clonotype hyperexpanded (1% or more). The chain is built from TRBV27 and TRBJ2-1, with 9 bases lining up with TRBD2. CDR1 is MNHEY, CDR2 SMNVEV, per germline (reference sequence). This CDR3 contains 14 residues. V lost 7 bases and J lost 6; bases outside the gene matches: 7. CDR3: CASTRSSGANEQFF. Here the CDR3 DNA reads TGTGCCAGCACTCGGTCTAGCGGGGCCAATGAGCAGTTCTTC.

This clonotype is deemed large. The rearrangement joins TRBV6-5 to TRBJ2-1, with D tentatively TRBD1 (6 bases). There are 18 residues in the CDR3. The germline V gene has CDR1 MNHEY and CDR2 SVGAGI. V lost 0 bases, J lost 9 bases, and 24 bases lay in between. The CDR3 spells CASSYSRTVKGRLGEQFF. As DNA, the CDR3 is TGTGCCAGCAGTTACTCTCGGACAGTCAAGGGACGCTTAGGTGAGCAGTTCTTC.

This clonotype has more than one count but fewer than ten. J is TRBJ2-5 and V is TRBV4-1, with 16 bases that match TRBD2. The V gene's germline CDR1 is MGHRA and CDR2 YSYEKL. The CDR3 is made up of 16 amino acids. V shed 6 bases and J 3 bases; nucleotides not matched to a gene: 4. The CDR3 DNA reads TGCGCCAGCAGTCCCGGGACTAGCGGGAGGGAAGAGACCCAGTACTTC. Translating gives CASSPGTSGREETQYF.

With regard to this clonotype: This could be a read error, since a much larger clone is one nucleotide away. The rearrangement joins TRBV2 to TRBJ2-7; no firm D call. This CDR3 region has 12 residues. Germline V gene data show CDR1 as SNHLY and CDR2 as FYNNEI. CDR3 amino acids: CASSENSYKQYF. As DNA, the CDR3 is TGTGCCAGCAGTGAAAACTCCTACAAGCAGTACTTC.

Sample share makes this clonotype large (0.1 to 1%). V and J are TRBV5-1 and TRBJ2-1, with 9 bases that match TRBD2. The trim removed 0 bases at V and 5 bases at J, leaving 6 bases unmatched. The CDR3 covers 16 residues. Germline CDR1 reads SGHRS; CDR2 reads YFSETQ. The CDR3 region is CASSLVTSGLNNEQFF. The CDR3 DNA reads TGCGCCAGCAGCTTGGTTACTAGCGGGTTGAACAATGAGCAGTTCTTC. The variable domain in full, completed from reference TRBV5-1 and TRBJ2-1, reads KAGVTQTPRYLIKTRGQQVTLSCSPISGHRSVSWYQQTPGQGLQFLFEYFSETQRNKGNFPGRFSGRQFSNSRSEMNVSTLELGDSALYLCASSLVTSGLNNEQFFGPGTRLTVL.

Relative to its sample, this clonotype is large. The chain employs TRBV12-3 or TRBV12-4 and TRBJ2-3, with TRBD2 matching over 8 bases. The CDR3 totals 17 residues. J lost 2 bases, V lost 7 bases, and 14 bases had no gene match. DNA of the CDR3: TGTGCCAGCATCTCAAGTCCGGCGGGAGGATACACAGATACGCAGTATTTT. It codes for CASISSPAGGYTDTQYF.

This clonotype was seen only a few times. The rearrangement joins TRBV13 to TRBJ1-2; 8 positions agree with TRBD1. CDR1 and CDR2 (germline): PRHDT, FYEKMQ (reference sequence). With V trimmed by 5 bases and J by 8 bases, 10 bases remained unmatched. CDR3 size: 14 residues. The CDR3 protein is CASSTSPGGRGYTF. The CDR3 DNA is TGTGCCAGCAGCACCAGCCCAGGGGGCCGGGGCTACACCTTC.

The chain carries TRBV29-1 and TRBJ2-5, with 8 bases aligning to TRBD2. The CDR3 sequence is 14 residues long. Germline V gene data show CDR1 as SQVTM and CDR2 as ANQGSEA. V lost 3 bases and J lost 2; bases outside the gene matches: 5. The chain's CDR3 is CSVDGASGQETQYF. CDR3 DNA sequence: TGCAGCGTTGATGGGGCTAGCGGGCAAGAGACCCAGTACTTC.

This clonotype ranks as hyperexpanded. This chain uses TRBV18 with TRBJ1-1; D is unclear. CDR1 is KGHSH and CDR2 is LQKENI in the germline V gene. Trimming took off 2 bases at V and 4 bases at J, with 11 bases between the two ends. This CDR3 has 14 amino acids. The CDR3 coding sequence is TGTGCCAGCTCACCATCCTCAGGCTTCACTGAAGCTTTCTTT. Translating it yields CASSPSSGFTEAFF.

By share of the sample, this clonotype is large (0.1 to 1%). The chain uses TRBV9 and TRBJ2-1, with TRBD2 matching over 7 bases. The J segment lost 3 bases and the V segment lost 5 bases, leaving 8 bases of the junction unmatched. Germline CDR1 and CDR2: SGDLS and YYNGEE. This CDR3 is built from 15 residues. The CDR3 DNA reads TGTGCCAGCAGTGCTAGCGGAAGGCTCTACAATGAGCAGTTCTTC. Translation gives CASSASGRLYNEQFF.

In this sample, this clonotype turned up once. The genes are TRBV9 and TRBJ2-3; 13 bases align to TRBD2. The CDR3 loop spans 16 amino acids. Germline assignment: CDR1 SGDLS and CDR2 YYNGEE. After removal of 3 bases from V and 4 bases from J, the junction contained 5 bases not matched to a gene. The CDR3 DNA is TGTGCCAGCAGCGCGGGACTAGCGGGACTGGCAGATACGCAGTATTTT. Its protein is CASSAGLAGLADTQYF.

In its sample, this clonotype ranks as large. The gene calls are TRBV11-2 and TRBJ2-5; D assignment may be TRBD1 or TRBD2 (5 bases each). CDR1 SGHAT and CDR2 FQNNGV come from the germline V gene. Trimming shortened V by 2 bases and J by 0 bases, and 16 bases separated the two germline ends. The CDR3 is 17 residues long. The CDR3 DNA follows: TGTGCCAGCAGCTTAAGAATCGGGACGATGAACCAAGAGACCCAGTACTTC. Amino acid sequence: CASSLRIGTMNQETQYF.

This clonotype is large. V and J are TRBV5-1 and TRBJ2-5, with 10 bases fitting TRBD1. J was trimmed by 5 bases and V by 4 bases; bases with no gene match: 14. The CDR3 loop spans 17 amino acids. Germline CDR1 reads SGHRS; CDR2 reads YFSETQ. The CDR3 here is CASSPTPGTGALETQYF. The CDR3, as DNA: TGCGCCAGCAGCCCCACCCCCGGGACAGGGGCGCTGGAGACCCAGTACTTC.

This clonotype has only a few counts. This chain connects TRBV20-1 to TRBJ1-2; 12 positions match TRBD1. The CDR3 has 13 residues. Germline CDR1 DFQATT, CDR2 SNEGSKA (reference sequence). V shed 6 bases, J shed 2 bases, and the junction held 1 base outside the gene matches. The CDR3 DNA reads TGCAGTGCGGGACAGGGGGCAAACTATGGCTACACCTTC. Translated, it gives CSAGQGANYGYTF.

This clonotype was found once. A read error is possible here, since a much larger clone lies one base away. The chain combines TRBV11-2 with TRBJ2-7; D is perhaps TRBD1 (6 bases). Germline V gene lookup returns CDR1 SGHAT and CDR2 FQNNGV. Deletions cut 7 bases from V and 1 base from J, with 17 bases between. The CDR3 is 15 residues long. CDR3 sequence reads: CASNPSRTASYEQYF. CDR3 coding DNA: TGTGCCAGCAACCCTTCTCGGACAGCATCCTACGAGCAGTACTTC. The full variable domain, in which reference TRBV11-2 and TRBJ2-7 provide the parts outside the CDR3, is EAGVAQSPRYKIIEKRQSVAFWCNPISGHATLYWYQQILGQGPKLLIQFQNNGVVDDSQLPKDRFSAERLKGVDSTLKIQPAKLEDSAVYLCASNPSRTASYEQYFGPGTRLTVT.

By share, this clonotype ranks as large. This rearrangement joins TRBV6-2 or TRBV6-3 to TRBJ1-5; TRBD1 matches at 7 bases. Trimming at V came to 2 bases and at J to 5 bases, leaving 6 bases not matched to a gene. The CDR3 spans 15 residues. Germline V gives CDR1 MNHEY, CDR2 SVGEGT. CDR3 sequence: CASSYTTGVDQPQHF. CDR3 nucleotide sequence: TGTGCCAGCAGTTACACTACAGGGGTTGATCAGCCCCAGCATTTT.

The CDR3 DNA follows: TGTGCCAGCAGCTTAGGACTAGCGGTCTCCTACGAGCAGTACTTC. Translated: CASSLGLAVSYEQYF. The gene calls are TRBV7-2 and TRBJ2-7; 9 nucleotides agree with TRBD2. The germline V gene encodes CDR1 SGHTA and CDR2 FQGNSA. This CDR3 is built from 15 residues. V lost 1 base, J lost 0 bases, and 1 base stayed unmatched.

The chain is built from TRBV7-2 and TRBJ2-7; 7 nucleotides align to TRBD1. The CDR3 spans 14 residues. The V segment lost 6 bases and the J segment 6 bases; nucleotides outside the gene matches: 11. The germline CDR1 and CDR2 sequences are SGHTA and FQGNSA. In DNA form, the CDR3 reads TGTGCCAGCAGGCCTACAGGGGCTCCTGGCGAGCAGTACTTC. The encoded protein is CASRPTGAPGEQYF.

The chain recombines TRBV20-1 with TRBJ2-1, with 10 bases matching TRBD2. J was trimmed by 2 bases and V by 3 bases; bases with no gene match: 13. CDR3 size: 18 residues. From germline, CDR1 is DFQATT and CDR2 SNEGSKA (reference sequence). The CDR3 DNA reads as TGCAGTGCTAGGGGTGGGAGAACTAGCGGGGCTCCCTACAATGAGCAGTTCTTC. Residues: CSARGGRTSGAPYNEQFF.